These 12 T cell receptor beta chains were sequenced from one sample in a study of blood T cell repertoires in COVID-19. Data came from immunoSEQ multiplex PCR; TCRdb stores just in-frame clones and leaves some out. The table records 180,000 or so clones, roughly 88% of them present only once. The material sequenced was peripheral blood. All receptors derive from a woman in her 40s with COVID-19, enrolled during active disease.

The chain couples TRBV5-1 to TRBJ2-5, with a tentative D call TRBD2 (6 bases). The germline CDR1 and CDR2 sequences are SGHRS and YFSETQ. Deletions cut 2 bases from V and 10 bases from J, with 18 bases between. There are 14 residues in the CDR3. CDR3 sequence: CASSFGVTLGGQYF. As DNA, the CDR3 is TGCGCCAGCAGCTTTGGTGTGACTCTCGGGGGCCAGTACTTC.

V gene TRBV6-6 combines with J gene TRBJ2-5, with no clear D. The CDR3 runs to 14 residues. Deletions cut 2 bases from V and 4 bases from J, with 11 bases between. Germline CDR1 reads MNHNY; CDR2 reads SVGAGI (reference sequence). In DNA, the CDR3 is TGTGCCAGCAGTTACGATCCAGGCCGAGAGACCCAGTACTTC. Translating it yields CASSYDPGRETQYF.

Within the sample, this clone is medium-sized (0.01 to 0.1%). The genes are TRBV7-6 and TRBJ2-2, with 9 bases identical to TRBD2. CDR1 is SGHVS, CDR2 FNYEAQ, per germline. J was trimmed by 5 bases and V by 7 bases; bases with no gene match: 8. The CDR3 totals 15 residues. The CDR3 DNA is TGTGCCAGCACCAGACTAGCGGCAGGGACCGGGGAGCTGTTTTTT. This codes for CASTRLAAGTGELFF.

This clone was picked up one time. The CDR3 reads CSVRRQGSYEQYF. The CDR3 region has the DNA TGCAGCGTTCGTCGACAGGGCTCCTACGAGCAGTACTTC. The V and J genes are TRBV29-1 and TRBJ2-7; the match to TRBD1 covers 7 bases. CDR3 length: 13 amino acids. V shed 5 bases and J 0 bases; nucleotides not matched to a gene: 4. Germline CDR1 is SQVTM and CDR2 is ANQGSEA.

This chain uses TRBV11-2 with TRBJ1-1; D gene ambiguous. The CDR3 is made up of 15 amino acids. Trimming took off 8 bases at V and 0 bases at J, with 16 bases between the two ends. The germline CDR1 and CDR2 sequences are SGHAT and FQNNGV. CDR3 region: CASEKRVVLNTEAFF. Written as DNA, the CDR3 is TGTGCCAGCGAGAAGCGCGTGGTCTTGAACACTGAAGCTTTCTTT. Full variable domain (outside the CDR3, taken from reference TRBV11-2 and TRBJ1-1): EAGVAQSPRYKIIEKRQSVAFWCNPISGHATLYWYQQILGQGPKLLIQFQNNGVVDDSQLPKDRFSAERLKGVDSTLKIQPAKLEDSAVYLCASEKRVVLNTEAFFGQGTRLTVV.

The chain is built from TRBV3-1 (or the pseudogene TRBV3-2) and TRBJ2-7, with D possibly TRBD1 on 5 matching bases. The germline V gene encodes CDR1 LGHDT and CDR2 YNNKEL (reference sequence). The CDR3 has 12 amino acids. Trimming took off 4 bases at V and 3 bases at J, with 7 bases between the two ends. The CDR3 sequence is CASSRQHYEQYF. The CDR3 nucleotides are TGTGCCAGCAGCCGACAGCACTACGAGCAGTACTTC.

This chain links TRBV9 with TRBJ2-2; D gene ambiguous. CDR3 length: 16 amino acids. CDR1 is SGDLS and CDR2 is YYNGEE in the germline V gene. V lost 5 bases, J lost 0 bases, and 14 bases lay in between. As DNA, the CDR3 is TGTGCCAGCAGTTCAGCTCGGGTCACGAACACCGGGGAGCTGTTTTTT. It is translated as CASSSARVTNTGELFF.

CDR3 sequence: CSVEGLAENTGELFF. In nucleotides, the CDR3 is TGCAGCGTTGAGGGACTAGCGGAGAACACCGGGGAGCTGTTTTTT. The chain joins TRBV29-1 to TRBJ2-2, with 11 nucleotides matching TRBD2. The CDR3 is made up of 15 amino acids. The germline V gene has CDR1 SQVTM and CDR2 ANQGSEA. Trimming removed 3 bases from V and 1 base from J; junction bases left unmatched: 1.

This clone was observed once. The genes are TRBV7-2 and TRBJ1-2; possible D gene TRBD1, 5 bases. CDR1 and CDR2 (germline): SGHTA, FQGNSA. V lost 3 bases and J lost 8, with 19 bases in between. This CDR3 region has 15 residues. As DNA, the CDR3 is TGTGCCAGCAGCTTTCCCCAAGTGGGGGGGAGCGGCTACACCTTC. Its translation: CASSFPQVGGSGYTF.

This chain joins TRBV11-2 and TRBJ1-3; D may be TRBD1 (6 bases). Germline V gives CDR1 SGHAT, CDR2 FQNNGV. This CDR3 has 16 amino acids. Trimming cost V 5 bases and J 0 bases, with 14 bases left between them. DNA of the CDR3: TGTGCCAGCAGCCTCGGGGGGCCCAGCTCTGGAAACACCATATATTTT. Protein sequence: CASSLGGPSSGNTIYF.

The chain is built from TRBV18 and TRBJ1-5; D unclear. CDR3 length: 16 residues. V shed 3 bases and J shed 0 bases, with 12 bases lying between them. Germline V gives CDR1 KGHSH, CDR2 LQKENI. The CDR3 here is CASSPGSVFSNQPQHF. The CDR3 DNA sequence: TGTGCCAGCTCACCCGGTTCCGTTTTTAGCAATCAGCCCCAGCATTTT. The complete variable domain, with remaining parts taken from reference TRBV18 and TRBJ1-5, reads NAGVMQNPRHLVRRRGQEARLRCSPMKGHSHVYWYRQLPEEGLKFMVYLQKENIIDESGMPKERFSAEFPKEGPSILRIQQVVRGDSAAYFCASSPGSVFSNQPQHFGDGTRLSIL.

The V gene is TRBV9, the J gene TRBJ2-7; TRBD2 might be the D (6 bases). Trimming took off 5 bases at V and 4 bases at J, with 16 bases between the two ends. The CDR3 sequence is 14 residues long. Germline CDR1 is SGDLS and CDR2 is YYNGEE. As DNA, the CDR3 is TGTGCCAGCAGTGTTGGGGCAGGGAGGTACGAGCAGTACTTC. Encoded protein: CASSVGAGRYEQYF.